There are a few counts of the clone carrying this TCR beta chain. Its antigen is undetermined. As for time point: after dendritic cell vaccination, including at tumor progression/relapse. All glioblastoma patients lacked an isocitrate dehydrogenase mutation. Sequencing was performed with immunoSEQ multiplex PCR; in TCRdb, only in-frame clones are kept and a portion is missing. The sample lists tens of thousands of clones, about nine tenths seen once, with approximately 2.1% in the top ten. The data belong to a study of glioma-infiltrating T cells after dendritic cell vaccination. Whole-study results and caveats: Survival was not directly related to TCR clonality in these patients.

The source material was blood, sampled after dendritic cell vaccination. The sequence was collected from a human donor with glioblastoma.

In DNA form, the CDR3 reads TGTGCCAGCAGCTTAGCCATTTCACTGGGAAACACCATATATTTT. As protein: CASSLAISLGNTIYF. The V call is TRBV7-2, the J call TRBJ1-3; D ambiguous. V was trimmed by 0 bases and J by 4 bases, leaving 10 bases between them. The CDR3 contains 15 residues. The germline V gene encodes CDR1 SGHTA and CDR2 FQGNSA.